These 28 T cell receptor beta chains were sequenced from one sample in a study of response to subunit inactivated influenza vaccine. From the RT-PCR reads, TCRdb called clonotypes with MiXCR, one entry per CDR3 protein. The sample holds about 700,000 distinct CDR3 sequences, around 14% seen once. The source was PBMCs from blood, collected approximately 15 days before vaccination. These receptor sequences come from a man aged 45-65 years who received an inactivated influenza vaccine.

This rearrangement joins TRBV6-1 to TRBJ1-1; perhaps TRBD1 as D (5 bases). The length of the CDR3 is 13 residues. Germline assignment: CDR1 MNHNS and CDR2 SASEGT. Trimming removed 6 bases at V and 4 bases at J, with 12 bases between. CDR3 region: CASSGGKGTEAFF. CDR3 nucleotides: TGTGCCAGCAGCGGGGGGAAGGGCACTGAAGCTTTCTTT.

Only a few counts were recorded for this clonotype. The rearrangement links TRBV7-9 to TRBJ1-4; possible D gene TRBD1, 5 bases. Germline V gives CDR1 SEHNR, CDR2 FQNEAQ (reference sequence). V was trimmed by 1 base and J by 4 bases, leaving 13 bases between them. The CDR3 has 16 amino acids. Here the CDR3 DNA reads TGTGCCAGCAGCTTAGATTGGGCAGACAGTAATGAAAAACTGTTTTTT. Residues: CASSLDWADSNEKLFF.

This clonotype was seen once. Just one base apart from a much larger clone, this may be a read error. V and J are TRBV5-1 and TRBJ2-7; D might be TRBD2 (6 bases). Germline values: CDR1 SGHRS, CDR2 YFSETQ. Trimming stripped 0 bases from V and 3 bases from J, with 16 bases between. The CDR3 loop spans 16 amino acids. CDR3 sequence: CASSLDAGFKVYEQYF. As DNA, the CDR3 is TGCGCCAGCAGCTTGGATGCGGGGTTTAAAGTCTACGAGCAGTACTTC.

This clonotype has a count of ten or more. The chain links TRBV5-1 to TRBJ2-7, with D unclear. Per the germline V gene, CDR1 is SGHRS and CDR2 is YFSETQ. Trimming took off 4 bases at V and 3 bases at J, with 11 bases between the two ends. The CDR3 loop spans 13 amino acids. The CDR3 protein is CASSLGSGYEQYF. The DNA for the CDR3 is TGCGCCAGCAGCCTTGGGTCAGGCTACGAGCAGTACTTC. The full variable domain, in which reference TRBV5-1 and TRBJ2-7 provide the parts outside the CDR3, is KAGVTQTPRYLIKTRGQQVTLSCSPISGHRSVSWYQQTPGQGLQFLFEYFSETQRNKGNFPGRFSGRQFSNSRSEMNVSTLELGDSALYLCASSLGSGYEQYFGPGTRLTVT.

This clonotype was seen a handful of times. The gene calls are TRBV20-1 and TRBJ2-6, with D perhaps assigned TRBD1 or TRBD2 (5 bases each). Germline CDR1 is DFQATT and CDR2 is SNEGSKA (reference sequence). Trimming pared 4 bases from V and 0 bases from J, leaving 10 bases between. The CDR3 length is 15 residues. CDR3 loop: CSANKGSSGANVLTF. The CDR3 region has the DNA TGCAGTGCTAACAAGGGGAGCTCTGGGGCCAACGTCCTGACTTTC.

The V and J genes are TRBV7-7 and TRBJ1-1; the match to TRBD1 covers 9 bases. CDR3 length: 14 residues. The junction had 5 bases not matched to a gene; V was cut back by 3 bases and J by 6 bases. CDR1 and CDR2 (germline): SSHAT, FNYEAQ (reference sequence). CDR3 residues: CASSLTDRGAEAFF. Here the CDR3 DNA reads TGTGCCAGCAGCTTGACCGACAGGGGGGCTGAAGCTTTCTTT.

There are a few counts of this clonotype. V usage is TRBV9 and J usage is TRBJ2-7, with a weak D call TRBD2 (6 bases). CDR3 size: 15 residues. Germline V gives CDR1 SGDLS, CDR2 YYNGEE. Trimming took 4 bases from V and 3 from J, leaving 17 bases between them. The CDR3 nucleotides read TGTGCCAGCAGCCCTGACGGGGGAGAGGACTACGAGCAGTACTTC. This codes for CASSPDGGEDYEQYF. The variable domain in full, with the rest retrieved from reference TRBV9 and TRBJ2-7, is DSGVTQTPKHLITATGQRVTLRCSPRSGDLSVYWYQQSLDQGLQFLIQYYNGEERAKGNILERFSAQQFPDLHSELNLSSLELGDSALYFCASSPDGGEDYEQYFGPGTRLTVT.

The rearrangement links TRBV12-3 or TRBV12-4 to TRBJ2-2; D is perhaps TRBD2 (6 bases). The germline V and J ends were trimmed by 6 bases and 8 bases, with 16 bases remaining between them. This CDR3 is built from 14 residues. CDR3 loop: CASRAAGGSGELFF. The DNA of the CDR3 is TGTGCCAGCAGGGCTGCCGGGGGATCGGGGGAGCTGTTTTTT.

The chain employs TRBV29-1 and TRBJ2-3; D perhaps matches TRBD1 (5 bases). Trimming removed 0 bases from V and 2 bases from J, with 15 bases in between. The CDR3 contains 16 residues. Germline assignment: CDR1 SQVTM and CDR2 ANQGSEA. In DNA, the CDR3 is TGCAGCGTTGAAGATTCACAGGAACCTATCACAGATACGCAGTATTTT. Its protein is CSVEDSQEPITDTQYF.

The chain couples TRBV4-1 to TRBJ1-3; D unresolved. CDR3 length: 16 amino acids. Per germline, CDR1 MGHRA and CDR2 YSYEKL. The V end was cut by 1 base, the J end by 0 bases, with 10 bases between. The CDR3 is CASSQAQLPSGNTIYF. DNA of the CDR3: TGCGCCAGCAGCCAAGCACAGCTCCCCTCTGGAAACACCATATATTTT.

V is TRBV7-2 and J is TRBJ1-2; D is unclear. The V gene lost 3 bases and the J gene lost 3 bases, with 11 bases spanning the gap. CDR1 is SGHTA, CDR2 FQGNSA, per germline. There are 14 residues in the CDR3. In nucleotides, the CDR3 is TGTGCCAGCAGCTTCGCAGCAGCAGACTATGGCTACACCTTC. Translated, it gives CASSFAAADYGYTF.

This clonotype occurred many times. The J gene is TRBJ2-2, the V gene TRBV12-3 or TRBV12-4; unclear D gene. Trimming shortened V by 2 bases and J by 1 base, and 5 bases separated the two germline ends. The CDR3 is 14 residues long. The CDR3 sequence: CASSLSGNTGELFF. The CDR3 nucleotides are TGTGCCAGCAGTTTATCAGGGAACACCGGGGAGCTGTTTTTT.

This clonotype turned up a few times. The V call is TRBV20-1, the J call TRBJ1-1; 8 nucleotides align to TRBD1. J was trimmed by 1 base and V by 6 bases; bases with no gene match: 4. In germline, CDR1 is DFQATT, CDR2 SNEGSKA (reference sequence). The CDR3 is 13 amino acids. The CDR3 DNA is TGCAGTGCAAGGGACAGGCGGAACACTGAAGCTTTCTTT. Translated: CSARDRRNTEAFF.

The CDR3 loop reads CASSSGLATTYEQYF. CDR3 DNA sequence: TGTGCCAGCAGCTCCGGTCTGGCGACCACCTACGAGCAGTACTTC. The gene calls are TRBV7-8 and TRBJ2-7; D is undetermined. Germline V gene lookup returns CDR1 SGHVS and CDR2 FQNEAQ. The V end was cut by 4 bases, the J end by 2 bases, with 15 bases between. The CDR3 spans 15 residues.

Note on this clonotype: A read error may be the cause here, since a much bigger clone is one base away. The final CDR3 position lacks the conserved phenylalanine or tryptophan, pointing to a likely read error. V is TRBV10-3 and J is TRBJ2-5; no clear D. The ends were cut back, 7 bases at V and 1 base at J, with 13 bases in the middle. The CDR3 has 14 residues. Germline V CDR1 and CDR2: ENHRY, SYGVKD. The CDR3 region is CAIKNNGPQETQYL. The CDR3 DNA sequence: TGTGCCATCAAAAATAATGGTCCCCAAGAGACCCAGTACTTA.

The chain carries TRBV12-3 or TRBV12-4 and TRBJ2-5; TRBD1 agrees at 7 bases. V dropped 6 bases and J dropped 1; count of bases not matched to a gene: 5. This CDR3 has 14 amino acids. The chain's CDR3 is CASSKGQVQETQYF. The CDR3 region has the DNA TGTGCCAGCAGCAAAGGACAGGTCCAAGAGACCCAGTACTTC.

This clonotype was seen a handful of times. The chain has TRBV6-1 and TRBJ1-1; no firm D call. CDR1 and CDR2 from the germline V gene are MNHNS and SASEGT. The CDR3 sequence is 14 residues long. Trimming took off 8 bases at V and 0 bases at J, with 13 bases between the two ends. The DNA of the CDR3 is TGTGCCAGCTTGGGTCTACCGATGAACACTGAAGCTTTCTTT. As protein: CASLGLPMNTEAFF.

V gene TRBV20-1 combines with J gene TRBJ2-5, with TRBD2 matching 8 bases. This CDR3 has 16 amino acids. CDR1 is DFQATT, CDR2 SNEGSKA, per germline (reference sequence). The V and J ends lost 1 base and 9 bases, in that order; junction bases with no gene match: 16. CDR3 nucleotide sequence: TGCAGTGCTAGAGTGCGGGGGGACCCCAACCCAAGGGCCCAGTACTTC. It specifies CSARVRGDPNPRAQYF.

This chain joins TRBV10-3 and TRBJ1-1; D is unclear. V was pared by 3 bases and J by 1 base, with 12 bases between. This CDR3 is built from 15 residues. Germline V gene sequence: CDR1 ENHRY, CDR2 SYGVKD. The CDR3 DNA reads TGTGCCATCAGTGACTCGGCAGATGCGAACACTGAAGCTTTCTTT. Its protein product is CAISDSADANTEAFF.

This clonotype was seen only a few times. This chain uses TRBV25-1 with TRBJ2-3, with 9 bases fitting TRBD2. Germline V lookup: CDR1 MGHDK, CDR2 SYGVNS. V shed 4 bases, J shed 0 bases, and the junction held 5 bases outside the gene matches. CDR3 length: 16 amino acids. The CDR3 coding sequence is TGTGCCAGCAGTGTACTTAGCGGGAGAAGCACAGATACGCAGTATTTT. This sequence encodes CASSVLSGRSTDTQYF.

The V gene is TRBV7-2, the J gene TRBJ2-3; 8 bases agree with TRBD1. Trimming cost V 0 bases and J 5 bases; bases outside gene matches: 4. This CDR3 has 15 residues. The germline gives CDR1 SGHTA, CDR2 FQGNSA. The CDR3 reads CASSLAQQGGDTQYF. In nucleotides, the CDR3 is TGTGCCAGCAGCTTAGCGCAACAGGGGGGAGATACGCAGTATTTT.

This clonotype has a count of ten or more. The rearrangement links TRBV6-5 to TRBJ1-1; D gene unclear. Looked up from germline, CDR1 is MNHEY and CDR2 is SVGAGI. CDR3 length equals 14 residues. Trimming took off 2 bases at V and 0 bases at J, with 7 bases between the two ends. Here the CDR3 DNA reads TGTGCCAGCAGTTACCGGACGGTGAACACTGAAGCTTTCTTT. Its translation: CASSYRTVNTEAFF.

This chain links TRBV4-3 with TRBJ1-2, with unresolved D. The CDR3 consists of 16 residues. Looked up from germline, CDR1 is LGHNA and CDR2 is YSLEER. V shed 0 bases and J shed 3 bases, with 14 bases lying between them. The CDR3 bases are TGCGCCAGCAGCCAAGATCTCGCCGGACGGGACTATGGCTACACCTTC. It encodes CASSQDLAGRDYGYTF.

The chain couples TRBV7-3 to TRBJ2-1, with 11 bases aligning to TRBD2. J was trimmed by 0 bases and V by 6 bases; bases with no gene match: 10. This CDR3 has 18 amino acids. Germline V lookup: CDR1 SGHTA, CDR2 FQGTGA. CDR3 nucleotides: TGTGCCAGCAGTACCGGGACTAGCGGCTGGAGCTCCTACAATGAGCAGTTCTTC. Translation gives CASSTGTSGWSSYNEQFF. Complete variable domain (other parts from reference TRBV7-3 and TRBJ2-1): GAGVSQTPSNKVTEKGKYVELRCDPISGHTALYWYRQSLGQGPEFLIYFQGTGAADDSGLPNDRFFAVRPEGSVSTLKIQRTERGDSAVYLCASSTGTSGWSSYNEQFFGPGTRLTVL.

The chain carries TRBV7-9 and TRBJ2-5; 7 bases fit TRBD1. The CDR3 loop spans 15 amino acids. Looked up from germline, CDR1 is SEHNR and CDR2 is FQNEAQ (reference sequence). The junction had 13 bases not matched to a gene; V was cut back by 8 bases and J by 4 bases. CDR3 in amino acids: CASGKTRGLGETQYF. The CDR3 coding sequence is TGTGCCAGCGGCAAAACGAGGGGGCTAGGAGAGACCCAGTACTTC.

In this sample, this clonotype turned up a few times. The CDR3, as DNA: TGTGCCAGCAGCGTTGGGACAGGTACCTACGAGCAGTACTTC. Amino acids: CASSVGTGTYEQYF. V is TRBV9 and J is TRBJ2-7, with TRBD1 identical over 8 bases. V shed 2 bases, J shed 2 bases, and the junction held 3 bases outside the gene matches. The CDR3 extends over 14 amino acids. Looked up from germline, CDR1 is SGDLS and CDR2 is YYNGEE.

The rearrangement joins TRBV12-3 or TRBV12-4 to TRBJ2-7; D gene ambiguous. V lost 3 bases to trimming and J lost 5 bases, with 11 bases between them. CDR3 length: 13 residues. The CDR3 DNA reads TGTGCCAGCAGTTTGGTCCCACATCACGAGCAGTACTTC. Its protein product is CASSLVPHHEQYF.

This clonotype was seen a few times. The chain carries TRBV28 and TRBJ2-7; TRBD2 matches 14 bases. CDR1 and CDR2 from the germline V gene are MDHEN and SYDVKM. CDR3 length equals 16 residues. J gave up 5 bases and V 3 bases, and 6 bases lay outside the gene matches. The CDR3 DNA sequence: TGTGCCAGCAGTTTGGGACTAGCGGGAGTGCGGAACGAGCAGTACTTC. Protein: CASSLGLAGVRNEQYF. The complete variable domain, with remaining parts taken from reference TRBV28 and TRBJ2-7, reads DVKVTQSSRYLVKRTGEKVFLECVQDMDHENMFWYRQDPGLGLRLIYFSYDVKMKEKGDIPEGYSVSREKKERFSLILESASTNQTSMYLCASSLGLAGVRNEQYFGPGTRLTVT.